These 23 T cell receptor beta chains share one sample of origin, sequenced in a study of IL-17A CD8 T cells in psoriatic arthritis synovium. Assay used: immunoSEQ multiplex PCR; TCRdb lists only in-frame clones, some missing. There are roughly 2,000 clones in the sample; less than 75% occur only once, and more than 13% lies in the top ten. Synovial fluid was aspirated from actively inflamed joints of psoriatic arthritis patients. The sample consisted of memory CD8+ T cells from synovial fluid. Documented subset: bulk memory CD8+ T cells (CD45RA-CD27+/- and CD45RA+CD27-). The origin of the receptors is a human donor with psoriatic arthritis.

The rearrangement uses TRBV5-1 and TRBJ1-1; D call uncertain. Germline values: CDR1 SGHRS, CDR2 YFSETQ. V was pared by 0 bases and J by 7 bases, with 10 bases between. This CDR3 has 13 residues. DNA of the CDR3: TGCGCCAGCAGCTTGGTGGCGACGGATGAAGCTTTCTTT. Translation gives CASSLVATDEAFF.

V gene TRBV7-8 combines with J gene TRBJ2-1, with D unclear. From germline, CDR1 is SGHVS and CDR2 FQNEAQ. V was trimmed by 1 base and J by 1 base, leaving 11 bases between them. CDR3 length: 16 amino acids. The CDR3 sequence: CASSLVRAPSYNEQFF. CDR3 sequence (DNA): TGTGCCAGCAGCTTAGTAAGAGCGCCGTCCTACAATGAGCAGTTCTTC. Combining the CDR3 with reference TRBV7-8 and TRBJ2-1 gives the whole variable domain GAGVSQSPRYKVAKRGQDVALRCDPISGHVSLFWYQQALGQGPEFLTYFQNEAQLDKSGLPSDRFFAERPEGSVSTLKIQRTQQEDSAVYLCASSLVRAPSYNEQFFGPGTRLTVL.

CDR3 loop: CASSLGVGWQGSYEQYF. In nucleotides, the CDR3 is TGCGCCAGCAGCTTGGGGGTCGGCTGGCAGGGGTCCTACGAGCAGTACTTC. The V and J genes are TRBV5-1 and TRBJ2-7; weak D call: TRBD1 (6 bases). CDR1 and CDR2 from the germline V gene are SGHRS and YFSETQ. CDR3 size: 17 residues. The V end lost 0 bases, the J end lost 1 base, and 17 bases lay between the germline ends.

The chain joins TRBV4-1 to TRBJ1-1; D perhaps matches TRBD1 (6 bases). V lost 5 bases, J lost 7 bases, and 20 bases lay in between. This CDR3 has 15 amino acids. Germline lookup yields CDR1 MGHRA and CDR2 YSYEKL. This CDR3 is CASSKHTGRFGEAFF. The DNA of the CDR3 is TGCGCCAGCAGCAAACACACAGGGCGGTTCGGTGAAGCTTTCTTT.

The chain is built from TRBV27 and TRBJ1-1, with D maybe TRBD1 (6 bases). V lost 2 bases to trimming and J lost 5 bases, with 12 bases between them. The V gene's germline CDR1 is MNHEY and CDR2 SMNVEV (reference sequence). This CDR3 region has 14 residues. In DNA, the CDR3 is TGTGCCAGCAGTTTAGGGGGCTTGGGGACTGAAGCTTTCTTT. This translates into CASSLGGLGTEAFF.

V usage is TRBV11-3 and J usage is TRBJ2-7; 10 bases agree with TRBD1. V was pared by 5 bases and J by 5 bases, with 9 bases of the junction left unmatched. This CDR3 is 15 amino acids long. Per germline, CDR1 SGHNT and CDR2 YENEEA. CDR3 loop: CASSSGTGDSNEQYF. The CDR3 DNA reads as TGTGCCAGCAGCAGCGGGACAGGGGATAGCAACGAGCAGTACTTC.

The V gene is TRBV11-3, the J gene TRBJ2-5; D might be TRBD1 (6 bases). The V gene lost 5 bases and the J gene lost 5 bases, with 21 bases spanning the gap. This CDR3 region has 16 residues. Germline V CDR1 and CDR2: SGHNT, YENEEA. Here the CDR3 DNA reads TGTGCCAGCAGCGCAGAGGCTGGACAGTATTGGGAGACCCAGTACTTC. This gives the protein CASSAEAGQYWETQYF.

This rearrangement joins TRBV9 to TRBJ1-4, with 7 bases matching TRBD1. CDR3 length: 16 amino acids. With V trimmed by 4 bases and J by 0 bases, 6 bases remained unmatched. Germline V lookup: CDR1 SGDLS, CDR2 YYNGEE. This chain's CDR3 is CASSPGDSATNEKLFF. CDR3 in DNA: TGTGCCAGCAGCCCCGGGGACAGTGCAACTAATGAAAAACTGTTTTTT.

This CDR3 reads CASSFFQDREGSTEKLFF. CDR3 DNA: TGTGCCAGCAGTTTTTTCCAGGACAGGGAGGGATCGACTGAAAAACTGTTTTTT. V and J are TRBV27 and TRBJ1-4; TRBD1 aligns across 8 bases. Germline values: CDR1 MNHEY, CDR2 SMNVEV (reference sequence). V shed 3 bases, J shed 7 bases, and the junction held 16 bases outside the gene matches. This CDR3 has 18 amino acids.

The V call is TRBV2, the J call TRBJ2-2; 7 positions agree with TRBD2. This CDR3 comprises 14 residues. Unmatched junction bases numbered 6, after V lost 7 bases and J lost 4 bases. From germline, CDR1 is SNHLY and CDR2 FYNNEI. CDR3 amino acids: CASIERGGTGELFF. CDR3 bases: TGTGCCAGCATCGAGCGGGGCGGCACCGGGGAGCTGTTTTTT.

CDR3 in DNA: TGTGCCAGCATGGGAGGAAATGAGCAGTTCTTC. Protein sequence: CASMGGNEQFF. The V gene is TRBV7-9, the J gene TRBJ2-1; possibly TRBD2 for D (6 bases). The CDR3 extends over 11 amino acids. Looked up from germline, CDR1 is SEHNR and CDR2 is FQNEAQ (reference sequence). V was cut by 7 bases and J by 7 bases, with 8 bases left in between.

The CDR3 region has the DNA TGCGCCAGCAGTGACCAGCGGGGGACCTCCTACGAGCAGTACTTC. Its translation is CASSDQRGTSYEQYF. The V call is TRBV10-2, the J call TRBJ2-7; 8 nucleotides line up with TRBD2. V trimming: 3 bases; J trimming: 0 bases; junction bases outside the gene matches: 4. Per germline, CDR1 WSHSY and CDR2 SAAADI. The CDR3 spans 15 residues.

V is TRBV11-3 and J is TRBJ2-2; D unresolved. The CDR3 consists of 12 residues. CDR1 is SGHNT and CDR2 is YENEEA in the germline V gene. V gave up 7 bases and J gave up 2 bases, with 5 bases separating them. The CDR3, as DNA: TGTGCCAGCACCCCAAACACCGGGGAGCTGTTTTTT. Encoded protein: CASTPNTGELFF.

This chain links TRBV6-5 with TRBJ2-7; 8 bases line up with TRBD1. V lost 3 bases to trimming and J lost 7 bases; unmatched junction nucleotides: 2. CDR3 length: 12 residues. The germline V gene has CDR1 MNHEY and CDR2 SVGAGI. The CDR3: CASSYQGAEQYF. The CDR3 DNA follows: TGTGCCAGCAGTTATCAGGGGGCTGAGCAGTACTTC.

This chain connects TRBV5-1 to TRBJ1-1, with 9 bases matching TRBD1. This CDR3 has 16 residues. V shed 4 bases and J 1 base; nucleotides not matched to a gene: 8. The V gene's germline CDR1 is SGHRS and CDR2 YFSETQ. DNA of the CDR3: TGCGCCAGCAGCCCCGGGACAGGGTATACGAACACTGAAGCTTTCTTT. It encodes CASSPGTGYTNTEAFF.

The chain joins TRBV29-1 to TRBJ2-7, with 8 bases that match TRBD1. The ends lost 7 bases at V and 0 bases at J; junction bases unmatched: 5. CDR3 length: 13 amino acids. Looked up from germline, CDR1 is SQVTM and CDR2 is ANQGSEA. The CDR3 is CSGLGQASYEQYF. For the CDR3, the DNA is TGCAGCGGACTGGGACAGGCCTCCTACGAGCAGTACTTC.

For the CDR3, the DNA is TGTGCCAGCAGCCGAATAGCGGGATTCACACCGGTCGCGAACACCGGGGAGCTGTTTTTT. Translation gives CASSRIAGFTPVANTGELFF. The chain couples TRBV5-8 to TRBJ2-2, with 8 bases aligning to TRBD2. Germline V CDR1 and CDR2: SGHTS, YDEGEE. The length of the CDR3 is 20 residues. V trimming: 4 bases; J trimming: 0 bases; junction bases outside the gene matches: 17.

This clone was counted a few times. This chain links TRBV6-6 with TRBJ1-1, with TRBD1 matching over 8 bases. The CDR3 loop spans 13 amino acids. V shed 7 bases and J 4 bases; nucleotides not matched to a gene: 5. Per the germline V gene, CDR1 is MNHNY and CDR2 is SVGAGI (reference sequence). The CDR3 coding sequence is TGTGCCAGCACCGACGGACAGGGCACTGAAGCTTTCTTT. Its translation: CASTDGQGTEAFF.

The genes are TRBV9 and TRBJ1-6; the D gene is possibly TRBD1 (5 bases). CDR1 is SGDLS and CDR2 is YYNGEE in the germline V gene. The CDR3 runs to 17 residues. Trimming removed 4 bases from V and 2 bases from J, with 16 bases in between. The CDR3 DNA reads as TGTGCCAGCAGCCCAACGGGGATACAGGCCTATAATTCACCCCTCCACTTT. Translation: CASSPTGIQAYNSPLHF.

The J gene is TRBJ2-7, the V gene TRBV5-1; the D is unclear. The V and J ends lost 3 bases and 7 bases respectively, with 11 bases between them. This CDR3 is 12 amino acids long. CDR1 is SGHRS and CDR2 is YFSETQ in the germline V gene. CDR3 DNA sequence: TGCGCCAGCAGCTCGAGCCCTAGGGAGCAGTACTTC. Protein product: CASSSSPREQYF.

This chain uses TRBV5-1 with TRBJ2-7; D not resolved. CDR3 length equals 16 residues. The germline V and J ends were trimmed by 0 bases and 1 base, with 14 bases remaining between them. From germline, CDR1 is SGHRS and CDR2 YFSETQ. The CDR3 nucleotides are TGCGCCAGCAGCTTGGATTCGGGTACGAGTTCCTACGAGCAGTACTTC. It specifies CASSLDSGTSSYEQYF.

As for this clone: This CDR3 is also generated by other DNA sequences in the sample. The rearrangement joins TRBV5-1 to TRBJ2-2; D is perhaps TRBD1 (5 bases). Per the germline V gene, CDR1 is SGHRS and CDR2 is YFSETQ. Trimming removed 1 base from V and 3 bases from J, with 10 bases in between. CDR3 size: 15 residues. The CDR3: CASSLTQGHTGELFF. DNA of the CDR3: TGCGCCAGCAGCTTGACCCAGGGTCACACCGGGGAGCTGTTTTTT. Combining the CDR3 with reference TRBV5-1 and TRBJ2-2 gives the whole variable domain KAGVTQTPRYLIKTRGQQVTLSCSPISGHRSVSWYQQTPGQGLQFLFEYFSETQRNKGNFPGRFSGRQFSNSRSEMNVSTLELGDSALYLCASSLTQGHTGELFFGEGSRLTVL.

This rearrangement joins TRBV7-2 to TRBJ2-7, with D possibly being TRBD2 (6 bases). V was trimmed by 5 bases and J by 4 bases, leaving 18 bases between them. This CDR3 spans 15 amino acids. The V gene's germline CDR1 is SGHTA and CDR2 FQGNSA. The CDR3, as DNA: TGTGCCAGCAGCGGGGGGATTGGCTCGGTGTACGAGCAGTACTTC. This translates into CASSGGIGSVYEQYF.